This TCR beta chain was obtained from a study of blood T cell repertoires in COVID-19. Study at large: The origin of the acute and convalescent COVID-19 samples was the United States, Italy and Spain. PBMCs, B-cell-depleted T cells, or T cells were the source of the cDNA or gDNA that made up the material.

The CDR3 is made up of 13 amino acids. The V segment lost 6 bases and the J segment 6 bases; nucleotides outside the gene matches: 3. Germline assignment: CDR1 MNHNY and CDR2 SVGAGI (reference sequence). Original analysis: For nucleated cells, counts were estimated from reference gene primer amplification. Measured with immunoSEQ multiplex PCR; TCRdb has only the in-frame clones, and not every one. V, J and clone size derive from that table, while D and trimming were established from the DNA sequence. This table holds under 95,000 clones, around 80% found once. This clonotype was obtained from a man aged 45 to 65 with acute or convalescent COVID-19. The J gene is TRBJ1-5, the V gene TRBV6-6; 9 nucleotides agree with TRBD1. The sample was peripheral blood. The CDR3 DNA reads TGTGCCAGCAGGGGACAGGGAGCTCAGCCCCAGCATTTT. Its protein is CASRGQGAQPQHF.